Detailed here is one TCR beta chain. The sample belongs to a study of T cell changes during pregnancy in multiple sclerosis. The CDR3 runs 12 residues. The germline V gene has CDR1 SGHDT and CDR2 YYEEEE. The trim removed 3 bases at V and 4 bases at J, leaving 1 base unmatched. The method was immunoSEQ multiplex PCR; TCRdb's version includes in-frame clones alone and lacks a portion of them. The sample yields 49,000 or so clones, 80% to 95% seen once. The TCR sequence derives from a female donor with multiple sclerosis, enrolled in a pregnancy study. V usage is TRBV5-6 and J usage is TRBJ2-7; 7 nucleotides line up with TRBD1. The sample was peripheral blood, taken in the third trimester of pregnancy. The CDR3 here is CASSSTGYEQYF. The CDR3, as DNA: TGTGCCAGCAGCTCGACAGGGTACGAGCAGTACTTC. Supplemented by reference TRBV5-6 and TRBJ2-7, the full variable domain reads DAGVTQSPTHLIKTRGQQVTLRCSPKSGHDTVSWYQQALGQGPQFIFQYYEEEERQRGNFPDRFSGHQFPNYSSELNVNALLLGDSALYLCASSSTGYEQYFGPGTRLTVT.